This TCR beta chain was captured by sequencing in a study of T cell responses to AZD1222 COVID-19 vaccine. General study points: An increase in Spike-specific TCR breadth and depth was observed after two AZD1222 doses. Baseline antibody screening turned up just a handful of seropositive AZD1222 recipients. Targeting of unmutated variant regions was reportedly seen in nearly half of spike-specific TCRs.

This clone was observed once. Its target is unknown. The V segment lost 0 bases and the J segment 0 bases; nucleotides outside the gene matches: 4. The CDR3 contains 16 residues. From germline, CDR1 is MNHNS and CDR2 SASEGT. Assay used: immunoSEQ multiplex PCR; TCRdb lists only in-frame clones, some missing. The data contain 150,000 to 200,000 clones, 88% of them singletons. The sample consisted of peripheral blood, taken 28 days after the second AZD1222 dose. J is TRBJ1-1 and V is TRBV6-1; 7 bases map to TRBD1. The source is an adult who received the AZD1222 COVID-19 vaccine. The DNA of the CDR3 is TGTGCCAGCAGTGAAGCGATTGACAGGGTGAACACTGAAGCTTTCTTT. The encoded protein is CASSEAIDRVNTEAFF.